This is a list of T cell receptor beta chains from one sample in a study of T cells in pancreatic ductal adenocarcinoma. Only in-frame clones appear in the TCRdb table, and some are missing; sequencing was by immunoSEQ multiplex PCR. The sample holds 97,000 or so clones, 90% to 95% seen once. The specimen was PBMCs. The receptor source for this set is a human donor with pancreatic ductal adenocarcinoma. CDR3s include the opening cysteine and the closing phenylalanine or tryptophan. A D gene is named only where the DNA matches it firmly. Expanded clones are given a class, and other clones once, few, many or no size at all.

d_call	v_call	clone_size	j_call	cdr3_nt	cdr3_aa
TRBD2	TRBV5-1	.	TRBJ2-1	TGCGCCAGCAGCTTTACTAGCGGGAGCTCCTACAATGAGCAGTTCTTC	CASSFTSGSSYNEQFF
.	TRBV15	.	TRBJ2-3	TGTGCCACCAGCAGAGACCCCCAAGATACGCAGTATTTT	CATSRDPQDTQYF
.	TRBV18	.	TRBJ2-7	TGTGCCAGCTCCCTGGGTGACGGAGGATACGAGCAGTACTTC	CASSLGDGGYEQYF
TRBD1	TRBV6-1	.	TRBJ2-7	TGTGCCAGCAGAGATACAGGGGTCCACGAGCAGTACTTC	CASRDTGVHEQYF
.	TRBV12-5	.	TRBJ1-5	TGTGCTAGTGCTCGGGGGGTTGACAATCAGCCCCAGCATTTT	CASARGVDNQPQHF
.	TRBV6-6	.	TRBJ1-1	TGTGCCAGCAGTTCCCCAGGCCTGGCCACTGAAGCTTTCTTT	CASSSPGLATEAFF
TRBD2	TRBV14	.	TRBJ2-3	TGTGCCAGCAGCCACAGCGGGAGTCTCTTGAATACGCAGTATTTT	CASSHSGSLLNTQYF
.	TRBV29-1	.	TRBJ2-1	TGCAGCGCCTCTCCCCGATCCGGCGGAGGGAAATACAATGAGCAGTTCTTC	CSASPRSGGGKYNEQFF
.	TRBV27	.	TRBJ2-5	TGTGCCACCTGTCGGAGGTTGGAAGAGACCCAGTACTTC	CATCRRLEETQYF
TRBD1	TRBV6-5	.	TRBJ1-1	TGTGCCAGCAGTTACGGGGGGACAGGGACGACTGAAGCTTTCTTT	CASSYGGTGTTEAFF
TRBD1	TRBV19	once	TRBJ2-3	TGTGCCAGTATCCCGGGACAGGGAGTAGGGAACACAGATACGCAGTATTTT	CASIPGQGVGNTDTQYF
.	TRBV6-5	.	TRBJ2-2	TGTGCCAGCAGTTACTTGACAGGATTCACCGGGGAGCTGTTTTTT	CASSYLTGFTGELFF
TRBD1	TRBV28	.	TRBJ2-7	TGTGCCAGCACTTTAACTCCCCGGGACAGGGGAGGGTACGAGCAGTACTTC	CASTLTPRDRGGYEQYF